Listed below are T cell receptor beta chains from one sample, sequenced in a study of shared clonotypes between healthy human individuals. Here immunoSEQ multiplex PCR was the method, and the copy in TCRdb shows in-frame clones only, minus some. Among 850,000 to 1,200,000 clones listed, around 75% were seen once. Sequencing used memory CD4+ T cells sorted from blood. The receptor set was obtained from a man younger than 35 in good health. Each CDR3 is given with its conserved first and last residue. The order of the fields is clone size, D gene, J gene, V gene, CDR3 protein, CDR3 DNA. The D gene is left open where the match is weak. A row's size may be missing; if present it is once, few, many or a size class.

clone size: few; D gene: TRBD2; J gene: TRBJ2-5; V gene: TRBV5-4; CDR3 protein: CASSRGLAGVETQYF; CDR3 DNA: TGTGCCAGCAGCAGGGGACTAGCGGGAGTAGAGACCCAGTACTTC
clone size: .; D gene: .; J gene: TRBJ2-3; V gene: TRBV28; CDR3 protein: CASSLKTGNPYTDTQYF; CDR3 DNA: TGTGCCAGCAGCCTAAAGACAGGAAACCCTTACACAGATACGCAGTATTTT
clone size: once; D gene: .; J gene: TRBJ1-4; V gene: TRBV7-2; CDR3 protein: CASSLRRNNEKLFF; CDR3 DNA: TGTGCCAGCAGCTTAAGACGGAATAATGAAAAACTGTTTTTT
clone size: .; D gene: .; J gene: TRBJ1-6; V gene: TRBV2; CDR3 protein: CASSDPGRGNSPLHF; CDR3 DNA: TGTGCCAGCAGTGACCCTGGGAGGGGAAATTCACCCCTCCACTTT
clone size: few; D gene: .; J gene: TRBJ2-5; V gene: TRBV7-2; CDR3 protein: CASSSGSNGLTQYF; CDR3 DNA: TGTGCCAGCAGCTCCGGGTCTAACGGGTTGACCCAGTACTTC
clone size: .; D gene: TRBD2; J gene: TRBJ2-7; V gene: TRBV28; CDR3 protein: CASASGGTPYEQYF; CDR3 DNA: TGTGCCAGCGCTAGCGGGGGGACCCCTTACGAGCAGTACTTC
clone size: few; D gene: .; J gene: TRBJ1-2; V gene: TRBV15; CDR3 protein: CATSRDPTYGYTF; CDR3 DNA: TGTGCCACCAGCAGAGATCCGACCTATGGCTACACCTTC
clone size: .; D gene: TRBD1; J gene: TRBJ1-1; V gene: TRBV6-1; CDR3 protein: CASSGQRGTGGREAFF; CDR3 DNA: TGTGCCAGCAGTGGACAGCGAGGGACAGGGGGTAGGGAAGCTTTCTTT
clone size: few; D gene: .; J gene: TRBJ2-7; V gene: TRBV6-1; CDR3 protein: CASSEAGTKREQYF; CDR3 DNA: TGTGCCAGCAGTGAAGCGGGGACCAAGAGAGAGCAGTACTTC
clone size: .; D gene: .; J gene: TRBJ2-1; V gene: TRBV18; CDR3 protein: CASSPISGSNEQFF; CDR3 DNA: TGTGCCAGCTCACCAATTAGCGGTAGCAATGAGCAGTTCTTC
clone size: .; D gene: .; J gene: TRBJ1-4; V gene: TRBV5-1; CDR3 protein: CASSPGTQNEKLFF; CDR3 DNA: TGCGCCAGCAGCCCCGGGACTCAGAATGAAAAACTGTTTTTT
clone size: .; D gene: TRBD1; J gene: TRBJ1-6; V gene: TRBV5-1; CDR3 protein: CASRPTGDSPLHF; CDR3 DNA: TGCGCCAGCAGACCAACAGGGGATTCACCCCTCCACTTT
clone size: .; D gene: TRBD1; J gene: TRBJ1-3; V gene: TRBV10-3; CDR3 protein: CAISQGQGLGNTIYF; CDR3 DNA: TGTGCCATCAGCCAGGGACAGGGGCTCGGAAACACCATATATTTT
clone size: .; D gene: .; J gene: TRBJ2-7; V gene: TRBV6-6; CDR3 protein: CASSYRPDKAYEQYF; CDR3 DNA: TGTGCCAGCAGTTACCGCCCGGACAAGGCCTACGAGCAGTACTTC
clone size: .; D gene: .; J gene: TRBJ2-5; V gene: TRBV2; CDR3 protein: CASRVQETQYF; CDR3 DNA: TGTGCCAGCAGGGTTCAAGAGACCCAGTACTTC
clone size: .; D gene: .; J gene: TRBJ1-1; V gene: TRBV2; CDR3 protein: CASSGPSGMNTEAFF; CDR3 DNA: TGTGCCAGCAGTGGTCCGAGCGGGATGAACACTGAAGCTTTCTTT
clone size: once; D gene: TRBD2; J gene: TRBJ2-1; V gene: TRBV10-3; CDR3 protein: CAVTSGSPNEQFF; CDR3 DNA: TGTGCCGTTACTAGCGGGAGCCCCAATGAGCAGTTCTTC
clone size: .; D gene: .; J gene: TRBJ2-5; V gene: TRBV5-1; CDR3 protein: CASSPGPNQETQYF; CDR3 DNA: TGCGCCAGCAGCCCTGGTCCAAATCAAGAGACCCAGTACTTC
clone size: .; D gene: .; J gene: TRBJ1-5; V gene: TRBV9; CDR3 protein: CASSPPNQPQHF; CDR3 DNA: TGTGCCAGCAGCCCCCCGAATCAGCCCCAGCATTTT
clone size: .; D gene: .; J gene: TRBJ1-4; V gene: TRBV4-1; CDR3 protein: CASSQPATNEKLFF; CDR3 DNA: TGCGCCAGCAGCCAACCGGCAACTAATGAAAAACTGTTTTTT
clone size: few; D gene: TRBD2; J gene: TRBJ2-2; V gene: TRBV5-4; CDR3 protein: CASSKGLAGGGGGELFF; CDR3 DNA: TGTGCCAGCAGCAAGGGACTAGCGGGAGGGGGAGGCGGGGAGCTGTTTTTT
clone size: .; D gene: .; J gene: TRBJ1-1; V gene: TRBV29-1; CDR3 protein: CSVEWGGSEAFF; CDR3 DNA: TGCAGCGTTGAATGGGGGGGGAGTGAAGCTTTCTTT
clone size: .; D gene: .; J gene: TRBJ2-3; V gene: TRBV6-1; CDR3 protein: CAVKSLSTDTQYF; CDR3 DNA: TGTGCTGTCAAAAGCCTAAGCACAGATACGCAGTATTTT
clone size: .; D gene: .; J gene: TRBJ2-5; V gene: TRBV6-6; CDR3 protein: CASKGPSQETQYF; CDR3 DNA: TGTGCCAGCAAGGGTCCTAGCCAAGAGACCCAGTACTTC
clone size: many; D gene: TRBD2; J gene: TRBJ2-3; V gene: TRBV5-6; CDR3 protein: CASSFYVAGSDTQYF; CDR3 DNA: TGTGCCAGCAGCTTTTATGTAGCGGGATCAGATACGCAGTATTTT
clone size: .; D gene: .; J gene: TRBJ2-3; V gene: TRBV25-1; CDR3 protein: CASSERTSITDTQYF; CDR3 DNA: TGTGCCAGCAGTGAAAGAACTAGTATTACAGATACGCAGTATTTT